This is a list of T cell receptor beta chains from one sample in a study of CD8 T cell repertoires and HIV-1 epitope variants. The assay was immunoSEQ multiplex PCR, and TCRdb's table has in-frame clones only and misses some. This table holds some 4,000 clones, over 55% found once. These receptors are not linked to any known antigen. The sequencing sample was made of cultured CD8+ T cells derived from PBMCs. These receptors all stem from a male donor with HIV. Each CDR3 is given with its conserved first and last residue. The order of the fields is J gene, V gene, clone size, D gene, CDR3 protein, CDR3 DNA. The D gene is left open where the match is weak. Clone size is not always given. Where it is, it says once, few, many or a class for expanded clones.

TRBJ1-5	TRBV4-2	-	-	CASSQVPSGQPQHF	TGTGCCAGCAGCCAAGTCCCCTCTGGTCAGCCCCAGCATTTT
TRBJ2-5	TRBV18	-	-	CASSPGLSQETQYF	TGTGCCAGCTCACCAGGACTTTCCCAAGAGACCCAGTACTTC
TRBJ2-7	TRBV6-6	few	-	CASRTGSSYEQYF	TGTGCCAGCAGGACAGGCAGCTCCTACGAGCAGTACTTC
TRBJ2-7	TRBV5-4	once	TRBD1	CASSRRQGNEQYF	TGTGCCAGCAGCCGTCGACAGGGGAACGAGCAGTACTTC
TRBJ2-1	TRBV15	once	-	CATSRDLQQGPYNEQFF	TGTGCCACCAGCAGAGATCTCCAACAGGGACCCTACAATGAGCAGTTCTTC
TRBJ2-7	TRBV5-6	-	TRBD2	CASSAGLGSSEQYF	TGTGCCAGCAGCGCGGGACTAGGTTCCTCCGAGCAGTACTTC
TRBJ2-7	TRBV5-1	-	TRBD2	CASSLGSGGGYEQYF	TGCGCCAGCAGCTTGGGATCGGGGGGAGGCTACGAGCAGTACTTC
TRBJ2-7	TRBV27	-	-	CASSNTYEQYF	TGTGCCAGCAGTAATACCTACGAGCAGTACTTC
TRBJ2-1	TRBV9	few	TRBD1	CASSVSPGGPRPPEQFF	TGTGCCAGCAGCGTCTCCCCAGGGGGCCCTCGGCCACCTGAGCAGTTCTTC
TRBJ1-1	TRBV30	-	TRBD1	CAWREEGARTEAFF	TGTGCCTGGAGGGAGGAGGGGGCGAGGACTGAAGCTTTCTTT
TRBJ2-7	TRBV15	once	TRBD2	CATSRQTSIPGGSGEQYF	TGTGCCACCAGCAGACAGACGAGTATTCCGGGAGGGTCGGGGGAGCAGTACTTC
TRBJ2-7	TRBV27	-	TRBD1	CASSLRQGGYEQYF	TGTGCCAGCAGTCTTCGACAGGGTGGATACGAGCAGTACTTC
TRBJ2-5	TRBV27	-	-	CASSILIGETQYF	TGTGCCAGCAGCATCTTGATAGGGGAGACCCAGTACTTC
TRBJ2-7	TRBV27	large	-	CASSVSSGTVSYEQYF	TGTGCCAGCAGTGTATCCTCCGGGACGGTGTCCTACGAGCAGTACTTC
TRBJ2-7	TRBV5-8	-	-	CASSLGTGSNEQYF	TGTGCCAGCAGCTTGGGAACAGGATCTAACGAGCAGTACTTC
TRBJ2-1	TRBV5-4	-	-	CASSPQGGLPADNEQFF	TGTGCCAGCAGCCCCCAGGGTGGACTCCCCGCCGACAATGAGCAGTTCTTC
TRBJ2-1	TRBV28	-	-	CASSLRPTSSYNEQFF	TGTGCCAGCAGTTTAAGGCCCACGAGTTCCTACAATGAGCAGTTCTTC
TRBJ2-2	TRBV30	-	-	CAWTRGTGELFF	TGTGCCTGGACTCGGGGCACCGGGGAGCTGTTTTTT
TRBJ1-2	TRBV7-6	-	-	CASSPGSGRLYGYTF	TGTGCCAGCAGCCCCGGGTCGGGCAGGCTGTATGGCTACACCTTC
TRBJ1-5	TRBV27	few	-	CASSRTRGGNQPQHF	TGTGCCAGCAGCCGGACCAGGGGTGGCAATCAGCCCCAGCATTTT
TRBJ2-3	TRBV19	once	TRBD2	CASSILAGGPTDTQYF	TGTGCCAGTAGTATCCTAGCGGGAGGGCCCACAGATACGCAGTATTTT
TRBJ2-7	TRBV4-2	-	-	CASSQEGAGSYEQYF	TGTGCCAGCAGCCAAGAGGGGGCGGGTTCCTACGAGCAGTACTTC
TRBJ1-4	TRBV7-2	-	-	CASSGAGAREKLFF	TGTGCCAGCAGCGGAGCGGGGGCTCGAGAAAAACTGTTTTTT
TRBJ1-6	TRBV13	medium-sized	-	CASSFSTPGPLHF	TGTGCCAGCAGCTTTAGTACCCCAGGACCACTCCACTTT
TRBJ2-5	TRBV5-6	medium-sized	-	CASSFLTPQETQYF	TGTGCCAGCAGCTTCCTAACACCTCAAGAGACCCAGTACTTC
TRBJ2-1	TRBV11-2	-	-	CASSFRDSYNEQFF	TGTGCCAGCAGCTTTAGGGACTCGTACAATGAGCAGTTCTTC
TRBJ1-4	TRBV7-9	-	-	CASSPGGEKLFF	TGTGCCAGCAGCCCGGGCGGCGAAAAACTGTTTTTT
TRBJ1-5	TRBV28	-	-	CASSLLGFGNQPQHF	TGTGCCAGCAGCCTACTCGGGTTTGGCAATCAGCCCCAGCATTTT
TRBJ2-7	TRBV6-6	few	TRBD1	CASSYEGTGEIEQYF	TGTGCCAGCAGTTACGAAGGGACAGGGGAGATCGAGCAGTACTTC
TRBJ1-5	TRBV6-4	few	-	CAKGKGHSNQPQHF	TGTGCCAAGGGTAAGGGGCATAGCAATCAGCCCCAGCATTTT
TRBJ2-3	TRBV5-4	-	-	CASSLEGGGSTDTQYF	TGTGCCAGCAGCTTGGAGGGAGGGGGTAGCACAGATACGCAGTATTTT
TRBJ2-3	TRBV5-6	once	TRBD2	CASSLVRGGAGYF	TGTGCCAGCAGCTTGGTACGCGGGGGGGCCGGTTATTTT
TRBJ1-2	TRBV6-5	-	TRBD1	CASSYGGTGLDGYTF	TGTGCCAGCAGTTACGGGGGGACAGGGCTCGATGGCTACACCTTC
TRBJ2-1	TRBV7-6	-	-	CASSPTAPGYEQFF	TGTGCCAGCAGCCCGACAGCCCCGGGGTATGAGCAGTTCTTC
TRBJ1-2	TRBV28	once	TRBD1	CASSLKTGDGYTF	TGTGCCAGCAGTTTAAAGACAGGGGATGGCTACACCTTC
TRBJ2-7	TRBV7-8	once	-	CASSSDRSSYEQYF	TGTGCCAGCAGCTCGGACCGATCCTCCTACGAGCAGTACTTC
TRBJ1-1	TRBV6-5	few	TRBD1	CASSYANRGMNTEAFF	TGTGCCAGCAGTTACGCGAACAGGGGGATGAACACTGAAGCTTTCTTT
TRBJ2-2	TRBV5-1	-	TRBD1	CASSGQVPDTGELFF	TGCGCCAGCAGCGGACAGGTTCCGGACACCGGGGAGCTGTTTTTT
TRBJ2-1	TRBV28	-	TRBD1	CASSRDRDNEQFF	TGTGCCAGCAGTCGGGACAGAGACAATGAGCAGTTCTTC
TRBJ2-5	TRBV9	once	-	CASSPYGGGGETQYF	TGTGCCAGCAGCCCATACGGCGGAGGGGGAGAGACCCAGTACTTC
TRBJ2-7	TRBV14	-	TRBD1	CASSQDLGTGDYEQYF	TGTGCCAGCAGCCAAGATCTTGGGACAGGGGACTACGAGCAGTACTTC
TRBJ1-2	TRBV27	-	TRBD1	CARGTWTGSKNYGYTF	TGTGCCAGGGGAACTTGGACAGGGTCTAAAAACTATGGCTACACCTTC
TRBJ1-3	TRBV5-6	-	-	CASSETPSGNTIYF	TGTGCCAGCAGCGAGACCCCGTCTGGAAACACCATATATTTT
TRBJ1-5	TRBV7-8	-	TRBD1	CASSLAGATGGMGQPQHF	TGTGCCAGCAGCTTAGCCGGGGCCACAGGGGGCATGGGTCAGCCCCAGCATTTT
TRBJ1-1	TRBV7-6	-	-	CASSSAGTEAFF	TGTGCCAGCAGCAGCGCCGGGACTGAAGCTTTCTTT
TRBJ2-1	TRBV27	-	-	CASSLLENPYNEQFF	TGTGCCAGCAGTTTACTGGAGAACCCCTACAATGAGCAGTTCTTC
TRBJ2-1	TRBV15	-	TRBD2	CATSGTGGSYNEQFF	TGTGCCACCAGCGGAACGGGGGGCTCCTACAATGAGCAGTTCTTC
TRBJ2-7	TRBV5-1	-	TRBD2	CASSLGLAGGGEYEQYF	TGCGCCAGCAGCCTGGGACTAGCGGGAGGGGGTGAGTACGAGCAGTACTTC
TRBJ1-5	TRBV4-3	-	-	CASSQDWRDQPQHF	TGCGCCAGCAGCCAAGATTGGAGAGATCAGCCCCAGCATTTT
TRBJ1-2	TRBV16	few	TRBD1	CASSLGTASGYTF	TGTGCCAGCAGCCTCGGGACAGCCTCGGGCTACACCTTC
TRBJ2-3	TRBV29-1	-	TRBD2	CSVGGTSGQLGDTQYF	TGCAGCGTTGGCGGGACTAGCGGCCAGCTAGGAGATACGCAGTATTTT
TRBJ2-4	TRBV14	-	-	CASSQAKGNIQYF	TGTGCCAGCAGCCAAGCCAAGGGGAACATTCAGTACTTC
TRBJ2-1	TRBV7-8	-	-	CASSLVIGRSSYNEQFF	TGTGCCAGCAGCTTAGTAATCGGCAGGTCCTCCTACAATGAGCAGTTCTTC